What follows are 28 T cell receptor beta chains derived from one specimen sequenced in a study of blood T cell repertoires in COVID-19. Measured with immunoSEQ multiplex PCR; TCRdb has only the in-frame clones, and not every one. The data hold roughly 100,000 clones, with approximately 86% observed a single time. The sample taken for sequencing was peripheral blood. Every receptor here comes from a man older than 75 with acute or convalescent COVID-19.

This clone showed up just once. The J gene is TRBJ1-2, the V gene TRBV19, with 7 bases aligning to TRBD1. V shed 5 bases, J shed 7 bases, and the junction held 13 bases outside the gene matches. CDR3 size: 15 residues. Germline V gene lookup returns CDR1 LNHDA and CDR2 SQIVND (reference sequence). The CDR3 is CASSEQTENRGGYTF. The DNA of the CDR3 is TGTGCCAGTAGTGAACAGACAGAAAACAGGGGTGGCTACACCTTC.

This rearrangement joins TRBV7-9 to TRBJ2-7; TRBD1 is a possible D gene (7 bases). The CDR3 contains 13 residues. Deletions cut 5 bases from V and 2 bases from J, with 10 bases between. Germline V CDR1 and CDR2: SEHNR, FQNEAQ (reference sequence). CDR3 DNA: TGTGCCAGCAGCCCAGGGGGGACCTACGAGCAGTACTTC. Translating it yields CASSPGGTYEQYF.

V and J are TRBV6-5 and TRBJ1-4; unclear D gene. The CDR3 runs to 14 residues. The germline V gene has CDR1 MNHEY and CDR2 SVGAGI. V lost 3 bases, J lost 3 bases, and 8 bases lay in between. The CDR3 is CASSYNSPNEKLFF. CDR3 coding DNA: TGTGCCAGCAGTTATAATTCCCCTAATGAAAAACTGTTTTTT.

The gene calls are TRBV5-1 and TRBJ2-1; D call uncertain. CDR1 is SGHRS, CDR2 YFSETQ, per germline. CDR3 length equals 13 residues. The ends were cut back, 3 bases at V and 5 bases at J, with 9 bases in the middle. This CDR3 is CASSSQFNNEQFF. DNA of the CDR3: TGCGCCAGCAGCTCACAATTTAACAATGAGCAGTTCTTC.

The chain has TRBV19 and TRBJ1-5; no firm D call. This CDR3 comprises 14 residues. V gave up 2 bases and J gave up 7 bases, with 12 bases separating them. Germline loops: CDR1 LNHDA, CDR2 SQIVND (reference sequence). The CDR3 region is CASSIKGGSQPQHF. As DNA, the CDR3 is TGTGCCAGTAGTATAAAGGGAGGGAGCCAGCCCCAGCATTTT.

The rearrangement joins TRBV2 to TRBJ2-7, with D possibly TRBD2 on 5 matching bases. Deletions cut 6 bases from V and 7 bases from J, with 19 bases between. The CDR3 has 14 amino acids. Per germline, CDR1 SNHLY and CDR2 FYNNEI. CDR3 bases: TGTGCCAGCAGCCGGACTCCCCAAAGAGGGGAGCAGTACTTC. It encodes CASSRTPQRGEQYF.

J is TRBJ1-2 and V is TRBV19; TRBD1 agrees at 8 bases. Germline values: CDR1 LNHDA, CDR2 SQIVND (reference sequence). The CDR3 is 14 residues long. V lost 5 bases, J lost 8 bases, and 10 bases stayed unmatched. The DNA of the CDR3 is TGTGCCAGTAGTGCGGACAGGGAGGTCGGCGGCTACACCTTC. It encodes CASSADREVGGYTF. The full variable domain, completed using reference TRBV19 and TRBJ1-2, is DGGITQSPKYLFRKEGQNVTLSCEQNLNHDAMYWYRQDPGQGLRLIYYSQIVNDFQKGDIAEGYSVSREKKESFPLTVTSAQKNPTAFYLCASSADREVGGYTFGSGTRLTVV.

V usage is TRBV7-2 and J usage is TRBJ2-1; a possible D gene is TRBD2 (6 bases). CDR1 SGHTA and CDR2 FQGNSA come from the germline V gene. CDR3 length equals 14 residues. V shed 1 base and J shed 15 bases, with 19 bases lying between them. DNA for the CDR3: TGTGCCAGCAGCTTAGGGTTAGCGGCGAGGGAGTTGTTCTTC. It yields the protein CASSLGLAARELFF.

The V and J genes are TRBV7-2 and TRBJ2-3; TRBD2 matches 12 bases. This CDR3 is 16 amino acids long. Losses at the gene ends were 5 bases for V and 3 bases for J; bases not matched to a gene: 6. Germline CDR1 is SGHTA and CDR2 is FQGNSA. The CDR3 DNA is TGTGCCAGCAGCCCGACTAGCGGGAGATTGACAGATACGCAGTATTTT. Translated, it gives CASSPTSGRLTDTQYF.

This rearrangement joins TRBV4-1 to TRBJ2-7, with D unresolved. Germline CDR1 and CDR2: MGHRA and YSYEKL. Trimming removed 1 base at V and 5 bases at J, with 12 bases between. CDR3 length equals 14 residues. The CDR3 DNA is TGCGCCAGCAGCCAAGCCGTGACTTTGAACGAGCAGTACTTC. Its protein is CASSQAVTLNEQYF.

The genes are TRBV6-5 and TRBJ1-1; no firm D call. CDR1 MNHEY and CDR2 SVGAGI come from the germline V gene. The germline V and J ends were trimmed by 6 bases and 3 bases, with 11 bases remaining between them. This CDR3 spans 13 amino acids. The CDR3 here is CASRLGRDTEAFF. CDR3 nucleotide sequence: TGTGCCAGCAGACTAGGTCGGGACACTGAAGCTTTCTTT.

The chain employs TRBV27 and TRBJ1-1; D is perhaps TRBD1 (6 bases). The germline V and J ends were trimmed by 4 bases and 0 bases, with 15 bases remaining between them. CDR3 length equals 16 residues. Per germline, CDR1 MNHEY and CDR2 SMNVEV (reference sequence). DNA for the CDR3: TGTGCCAGCAGTTCCAGGGGCCTCAAGATGAACACTGAAGCTTTCTTT. It codes for CASSSRGLKMNTEAFF.

This clone was counted between two and nine times. The chain carries TRBV7-2 and TRBJ2-7; the match to TRBD2 covers 9 bases. The CDR3 sequence is 19 residues long. Germline CDR1 SGHTA, CDR2 FQGNSA. Trimming cost V 4 bases and J 0 bases; bases outside gene matches: 16. CDR3 residues: CASSSHGGAGGLISYEQYF. The CDR3 coding sequence is TGTGCCAGCAGCTCCCACGGGGGAGCGGGAGGTCTCATCTCCTACGAGCAGTACTTC. Full variable domain (remainder filled in from reference TRBV7-2 and TRBJ2-7): GAGVSQSPSNKVTEKGKDVELRCDPISGHTALYWYRQSLGQGLEFLIYFQGNSAPDKSGLPSDRFSAERTGGSVSTLTIQRTQQEDSAVYLCASSSHGGAGGLISYEQYFGPGTRLTVT.

This chain uses TRBV4-1 with TRBJ1-4; D is ambiguous. The CDR3 sequence is 12 residues long. V dropped 4 bases and J dropped 6 bases, with 6 bases sitting between them. Per the germline V gene, CDR1 is MGHRA and CDR2 is YSYEKL. In DNA form, the CDR3 reads TGCGCCAGCAGCCGCCAGTATGAAAAACTGTTTTTT. Its translation is CASSRQYEKLFF.

The genes are TRBV7-6 and TRBJ1-5, with D possibly matching TRBD1 (6 bases). The germline V and J ends were trimmed by 5 bases and 7 bases, with 12 bases remaining between them. The CDR3 has 13 amino acids. Germline CDR1 and CDR2: SGHVS and FNYEAQ. The CDR3 coding sequence is TGTGCCAGCAGCCGTATCAGGGGACAGCCCCAGCATTTT. The encoded protein is CASSRIRGQPQHF.

The chain combines TRBV2 with TRBJ2-7, with TRBD2 as a possible D gene (6 bases). CDR3 size: 15 residues. Trimming removed 0 bases at V and 5 bases at J, with 14 bases between. Germline assignment: CDR1 SNHLY and CDR2 FYNNEI. The CDR3 loop is CASSEARGRFDEQYF. The CDR3 coding sequence is TGTGCCAGCAGTGAAGCGCGGGGAAGGTTTGACGAGCAGTACTTC.

This chain links TRBV9 with TRBJ2-1; 9 bases fit TRBD2. The length of the CDR3 is 15 residues. Trimming took 3 bases from V and 7 from J; bases not matched to a gene: 8. Germline V lookup: CDR1 SGDLS, CDR2 YYNGEE. CDR3 DNA sequence: TGTGCCAGCAGCGGAAGCGGGAGGAGGTATAATGAGCAGTTCTTC. This codes for CASSGSGRRYNEQFF.

The chain combines TRBV15 with TRBJ2-1, with 10 nucleotides matching TRBD2. Germline CDR1 and CDR2: LNHNV and YYDKDF (reference sequence). The CDR3 spans 15 residues. V trimming: 0 bases; J trimming: 6 bases; junction bases outside the gene matches: 2. The CDR3 sequence is CATSRDLAGANEQFF. The CDR3 DNA reads TGTGCCACCAGCAGAGACCTAGCGGGGGCCAATGAGCAGTTCTTC.

The chain is built from TRBV30 and TRBJ2-1; 11 bases align to TRBD2. The germline CDR1 and CDR2 sequences are GTSNPN and SVGIG (reference sequence). The V segment lost 7 bases and the J segment 5 bases; nucleotides outside the gene matches: 1. The CDR3 covers 12 residues. CDR3 residues: CASGLADNEQFF. The CDR3 nucleotides are TGTGCCTCGGGACTAGCGGACAATGAGCAGTTCTTC.

This chain connects TRBV7-8 to TRBJ1-2; D perhaps matches TRBD1 (6 bases). In germline, CDR1 is SGHVS, CDR2 FQNEAQ. Trimming removed 5 bases at V and 5 bases at J, with 9 bases between. The CDR3 is made up of 12 amino acids. The CDR3 nucleotides read TGTGCCAGCAGCCGGGACATTTATGGCTACACCTTC. This translates into CASSRDIYGYTF. Combining the CDR3 with reference TRBV7-8 and TRBJ1-2 gives the whole variable domain GAGVSQSPRYKVAKRGQDVALRCDPISGHVSLFWYQQALGQGPEFLTYFQNEAQLDKSGLPSDRFFAERPEGSVSTLKIQRTQQEDSAVYLCASSRDIYGYTFGSGTRLTVV.

The chain employs TRBV19 and TRBJ1-1; the match to TRBD1 covers 8 bases. V lost 0 bases and J lost 12; bases outside the gene matches: 9. The CDR3 extends over 14 amino acids. The germline CDR1 and CDR2 sequences are LNHDA and SQIVND (reference sequence). CDR3 sequence reads: CASSIDWRTGRTFF. The CDR3 DNA is TGTGCCAGTAGTATAGATTGGCGGACAGGGAGGACTTTCTTT. The complete variable domain, with remaining parts taken from reference TRBV19 and TRBJ1-1, reads DGGITQSPKYLFRKEGQNVTLSCEQNLNHDAMYWYRQDPGQGLRLIYYSQIVNDFQKGDIAEGYSVSREKKESFPLTVTSAQKNPTAFYLCASSIDWRTGRTFFGQGTRLTVV.

V is TRBV28 and J is TRBJ1-1, with 10 bases identical to TRBD1. The CDR3 extends over 15 amino acids. The ends lost 7 bases at V and 6 bases at J; junction bases unmatched: 11. The germline V gene has CDR1 MDHEN and CDR2 SYDVKM. The CDR3: CASTRGGQGMSEAFF. CDR3 sequence (DNA): TGTGCCAGCACCCGGGGGGGACAGGGGATGTCTGAAGCTTTCTTT.

The chain joins TRBV30 to TRBJ2-7, with D hard to call. The CDR3 extends over 12 amino acids. V lost 1 base to trimming and J lost 4 bases, with 8 bases between them. The germline V gene has CDR1 GTSNPN and CDR2 SVGIG (reference sequence). The CDR3 here is CAWSGAGYEQYF. CDR3 nucleotides: TGTGCCTGGAGTGGGGCCGGTTACGAGCAGTACTTC.

For the CDR3, the DNA is TGTGCCAGCGGGATAGCGGGGTCCTACGAGCAGTACTTC. Its protein is CASGIAGSYEQYF. The genes are TRBV7-2 and TRBJ2-7, with 8 bases that match TRBD2. The trim removed 8 bases at V and 1 base at J, leaving 4 bases unmatched. The CDR3 totals 13 residues. CDR1 is SGHTA, CDR2 FQGNSA, per germline. Variable domain in full (rest from reference TRBV7-2 and TRBJ2-7): GAGVSQSPSNKVTEKGKDVELRCDPISGHTALYWYRQSLGQGLEFLIYFQGNSAPDKSGLPSDRFSAERTGGSVSTLTIQRTQQEDSAVYLCASGIAGSYEQYFGPGTRLTVT.

V is TRBV29-1 and J is TRBJ1-1; D ambiguous. This CDR3 is 13 amino acids long. Between the trimmed V and J ends, which lost 1 base and 3 bases, there was a span of 9 bases. Germline CDR1 and CDR2: SQVTM and ANQGSEA. This CDR3 is CSVEVGRDTEAFF. In DNA form, the CDR3 reads TGCAGCGTTGAAGTTGGTAGAGACACTGAAGCTTTCTTT.

The chain is built from TRBV5-1 and TRBJ2-2, with 9 positions matching TRBD1. Germline V CDR1 and CDR2: SGHRS, YFSETQ. Germline trimming cut 5 bases from V and 1 base from J; bases unmatched to any gene: 6. CDR3 length: 16 residues. CDR3: CASRHQGQGNTGELFF. The DNA for the CDR3 is TGCGCCAGCAGACACCAGGGACAGGGGAACACCGGGGAGCTGTTTTTT. The full variable domain, in which reference TRBV5-1 and TRBJ2-2 provide the parts outside the CDR3, is KAGVTQTPRYLIKTRGQQVTLSCSPISGHRSVSWYQQTPGQGLQFLFEYFSETQRNKGNFPGRFSGRQFSNSRSEMNVSTLELGDSALYLCASRHQGQGNTGELFFGEGSRLTVL.

The chain combines TRBV5-1 with TRBJ2-6; D is possibly TRBD2 (6 bases). The V and J ends lost 7 bases and 2 bases respectively, with 16 bases between them. CDR3 length: 16 amino acids. The germline V gene encodes CDR1 SGHRS and CDR2 YFSETQ. The CDR3 nucleotides are TGCGCCAGCTCGACTAGTTTTTCTCCTGGGGCCAACGTCCTGACTTTC. This encodes CASSTSFSPGANVLTF.

The gene calls are TRBV7-2 and TRBJ2-1; TRBD2 aligns across 12 bases. This CDR3 is built from 16 residues. J lost 5 bases, V lost 5 bases, and 7 bases had no gene match. Germline loops: CDR1 SGHTA, CDR2 FQGNSA. For the CDR3, the DNA is TGTGCCAGCAGCCCTTGGACTAGCGGGACAAACAATGAGCAGTTCTTC. It encodes CASSPWTSGTNNEQFF.